This TCR beta chain was sequenced for a study of cytomegalovirus exposure and HLA in healthy donors. V lost 10 bases to trimming and J lost 0 bases, with 14 bases between them. CDR1 SGHTS and CDR2 YDEGEE come from the germline V gene. The CDR3 has 14 residues. In the PCR, 60 Vbeta and 13 Jbeta primers were used. Here immunoSEQ multiplex PCR was the method, and the copy in TCRdb shows in-frame clones only, minus some. The sample records around 93,000 clones, less than 80% being singletons. The sequencing input was PBMCs. The receptor was isolated from a woman between 40 and 50 years old in good health and CMV-seronegative. The chain joins TRBV5-8 to TRBJ1-3; D is unresolved. The CDR3 spells CAVRSADSGNTIYF. The CDR3 nucleotides are TGTGCCGTCCGTAGTGCTGACTCTGGAAACACCATATATTTT.